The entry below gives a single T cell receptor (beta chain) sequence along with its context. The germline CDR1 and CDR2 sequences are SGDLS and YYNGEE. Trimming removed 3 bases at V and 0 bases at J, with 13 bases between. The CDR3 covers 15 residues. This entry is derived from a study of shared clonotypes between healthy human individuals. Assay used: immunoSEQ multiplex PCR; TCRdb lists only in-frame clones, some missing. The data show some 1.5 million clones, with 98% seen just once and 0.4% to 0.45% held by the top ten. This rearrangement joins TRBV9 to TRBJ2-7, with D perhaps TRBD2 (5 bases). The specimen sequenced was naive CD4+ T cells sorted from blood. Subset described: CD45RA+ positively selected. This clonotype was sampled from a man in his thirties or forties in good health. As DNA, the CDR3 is TGTGCCAGCAGCGCAGTAGAGCGGATCTCCTACGAGCAGTACTTC. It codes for CASSAVERISYEQYF.